Sequencing of this TCR beta chain was carried out in a study of response to subunit inactivated influenza vaccine. TCRdb re-analysed the RT-PCR reads in MiXCR, keeping a single row per CDR3 protein. This repertoire shows approximately 490,000 distinct CDR3 sequences, about 7.2% found once; its top ten account for about an eighth. With regard to this clonotype: Since a much larger clone is just one base distant, this may be a read error.

V was trimmed by 4 bases and J by 9 bases, leaving 19 bases between them. The length of the CDR3 is 15 residues. Material: PBMCs from blood, obtained about 23 months after vaccination. The receptor's source is a man aged 50-75 years who received an inactivated influenza vaccine. This chain uses TRBV12-3 or TRBV12-4 with TRBJ1-5, with D possibly TRBD1 on 5 matching bases. For the CDR3, the DNA is TGTGCCAGCAGTTCCCCAGAACAGGCCGCCCGGCCCCAGCATTTT. Residues: CASSSPEQAARPQHF.